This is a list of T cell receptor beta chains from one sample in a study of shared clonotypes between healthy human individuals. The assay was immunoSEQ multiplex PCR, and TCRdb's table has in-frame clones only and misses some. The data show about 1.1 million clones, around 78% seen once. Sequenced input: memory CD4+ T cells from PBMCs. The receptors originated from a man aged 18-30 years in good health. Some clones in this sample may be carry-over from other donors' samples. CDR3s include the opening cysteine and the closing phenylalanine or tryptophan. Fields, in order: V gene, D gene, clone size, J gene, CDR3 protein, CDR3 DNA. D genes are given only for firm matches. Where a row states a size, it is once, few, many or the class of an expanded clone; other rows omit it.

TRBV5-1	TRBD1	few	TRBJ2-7	CASTPRGVGQGYEQYF	TGCGCCAGCACCCCCCGGGGGGTGGGACAGGGCTACGAGCAGTACTTC
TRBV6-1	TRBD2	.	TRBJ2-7	CASRGGVMDEQYF	TGTGCCAGCAGGGGAGGGGTTATGGACGAGCAGTACTTC
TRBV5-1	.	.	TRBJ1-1	CASSLLGNPEAFF	TGCGCCAGCAGCTTGTTGGGAAACCCTGAAGCTTTCTTT
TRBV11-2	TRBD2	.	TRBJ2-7	CASSRGLAGNEQYF	TGTGCCAGCAGCCGAGGACTAGCGGGCAACGAGCAGTACTTC
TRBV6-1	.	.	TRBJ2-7	CASSERTGQYF	TGTGCCAGCAGTGAACGGACGGGGCAGTACTTC
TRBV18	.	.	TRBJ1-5	CASSPRGNSNQPQHF	TGTGCCAGCTCACCACGTGGAAATAGCAATCAGCCCCAGCATTTT
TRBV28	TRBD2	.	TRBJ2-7	CASSSSGYSYEQYF	TGTGCCAGCAGTTCTAGCGGGTACTCCTACGAGCAGTACTTC
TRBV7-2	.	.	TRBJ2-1	CASSLLGGNYNEQFF	TGTGCCAGCAGCTTACTGGGCGGAAACTACAATGAGCAGTTCTTC
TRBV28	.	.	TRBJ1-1	CASRRVGGRNTEAFF	TGTGCCAGCAGGAGGGTAGGGGGTAGGAACACTGAAGCTTTCTTT
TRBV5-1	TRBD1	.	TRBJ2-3	CASSTSTGGGTDTQYF	TGCGCCAGCAGCACCTCGACAGGGGGGGGCACAGATACGCAGTATTTT
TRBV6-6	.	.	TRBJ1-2	CASSYQDYGYTF	TGTGCCAGCAGTTATCAGGACTATGGCTACACCTTC
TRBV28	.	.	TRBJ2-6	CASSFILAGANVLTF	TGTGCCAGCAGTTTCATTTTAGCTGGGGCCAACGTCCTGACTTTC
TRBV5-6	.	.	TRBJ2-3	CASSLGDYPDTQYF	TGTGCCAGCAGCTTGGGGGATTATCCGGATACGCAGTATTTT
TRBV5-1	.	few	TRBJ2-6	CASSLTGNSGANVLTF	TGCGCCAGCAGCTTGACCGGGAACTCTGGGGCCAACGTCCTGACTTTC
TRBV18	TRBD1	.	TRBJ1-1	CASSPGQGNTEAFF	TGTGCCAGCTCGCCGGGACAGGGGAACACTGAAGCTTTCTTT
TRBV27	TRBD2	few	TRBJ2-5	CASRSSGRLETQYF	TGTGCCAGCAGATCTAGCGGGAGATTGGAGACCCAGTACTTC
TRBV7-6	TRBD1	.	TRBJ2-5	CASGPRQGTETQYF	TGTGCCAGCGGACCGAGACAGGGGACAGAGACCCAGTACTTC
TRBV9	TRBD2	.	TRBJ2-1	CASSVVAGDNEQFF	TGTGCCAGCAGCGTAGTGGCGGGGGACAATGAGCAGTTCTTC
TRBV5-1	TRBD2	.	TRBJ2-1	CASSLDLAGANEQFF	TGCGCCAGCAGCTTGGATCTAGCGGGAGCTAATGAGCAGTTCTTC
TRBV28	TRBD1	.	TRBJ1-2	CASSSPGTTTGYYTF	TGTGCCAGCAGTTCCCCGGGGACCACGACAGGGTACTACACCTTC
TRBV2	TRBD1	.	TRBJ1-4	CASRGDRGHEKLFF	TGTGCCAGCAGGGGGGACAGGGGGCATGAAAAACTGTTTTTT
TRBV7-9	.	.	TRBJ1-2	CASSQRTAGGYTF	TGTGCCAGCAGCCAAAGGACCGCCGGGGGCTACACCTTC
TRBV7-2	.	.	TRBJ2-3	CASSSEAPPADTQYF	TGTGCCAGCAGCTCCGAGGCCCCCCCCGCAGATACGCAGTATTTT
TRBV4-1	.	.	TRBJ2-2	CASSQDGVGTATNTGELFF	TGCGCCAGCAGCCAAGATGGGGTAGGGACTGCAACGAACACCGGGGAGCTGTTTTTT
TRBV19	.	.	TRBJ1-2	CASSILGTGNVYGYTF	TGTGCCAGTAGTATACTGGGCACAGGGAACGTCTATGGCTACACCTTC
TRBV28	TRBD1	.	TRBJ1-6	CASTPDRVDSPLHF	TGTGCCAGCACCCCGGACAGGGTGGATTCACCCCTCCACTTT
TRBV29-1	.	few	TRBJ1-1	CSVVLEGRENTEAFF	TGCAGCGTTGTATTGGAGGGCAGGGAGAACACTGAAGCTTTCTTT
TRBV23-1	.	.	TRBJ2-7	CASSLGRAKKVASYEQYF	TGCGCCAGCAGTCTCGGTCGCGCCAAGAAGGTAGCTTCCTACGAGCAGTACTTC
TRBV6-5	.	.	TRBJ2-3	CASSFGAATQYF	TGTGCCAGCAGTTTTGGAGCCGCTACGCAGTATTTT
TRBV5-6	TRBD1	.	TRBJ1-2	CASSRGTGSGYTF	TGTGCCAGCAGCCGTGGGACAGGGAGTGGCTACACCTTC
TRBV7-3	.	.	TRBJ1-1	CASSLRPVDTEAFF	TGTGCCAGCAGCTTACGGCCAGTGGACACTGAAGCTTTCTTT
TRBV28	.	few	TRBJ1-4	CASRKGNEKLFF	TGTGCCAGTCGGAAGGGAAATGAAAAACTGTTTTTT
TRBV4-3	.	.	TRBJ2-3	CASSQAIPDTQYF	TGCGCCAGCAGCCAAGCTATTCCCGATACGCAGTATTTT
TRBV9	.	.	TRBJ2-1	CASSRASDEQFF	TGTGCCAGCAGTCGGGCCTCCGATGAGCAGTTCTTC
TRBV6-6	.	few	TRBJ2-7	CASSAAQGGSYEQYF	TGTGCCAGCAGTGCAGCCCAAGGGGGTTCATACGAGCAGTACTTC
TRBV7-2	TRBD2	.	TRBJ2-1	CASSFSGIGYNEQFF	TGTGCCAGCAGCTTCAGCGGGATCGGGTACAATGAGCAGTTCTTC
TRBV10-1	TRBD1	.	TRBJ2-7	CASSNRGSDEQYF	TGCGCCAGCAGTAACAGGGGATCGGACGAGCAGTACTTC
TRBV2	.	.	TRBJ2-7	CASSAGEEYSHEQYF	TGTGCCAGCAGTGCGGGGGAGGAGTATTCCCACGAGCAGTACTTC
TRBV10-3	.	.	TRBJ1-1	CAISESGKGNAEAFF	TGTGCCATCAGTGAGTCGGGAAAGGGGAACGCTGAAGCTTTCTTT
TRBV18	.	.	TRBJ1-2	CASSPPNYGYTF	TGTGCCAGCTCACCACCTAACTATGGCTACACCTTC
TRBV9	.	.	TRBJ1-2	CASSVTTGPNYGYTF	TGTGCCAGCAGCGTAACCACAGGGCCTAACTATGGCTACACCTTC